The TCR beta chain described here comes from a study of blood T cell repertoires in COVID-19. Assay used: immunoSEQ multiplex PCR; TCRdb lists only in-frame clones, some missing. The sample includes 40,000 to 50,000 clones, about 80% of them seen just once. This receptor was taken from a man between 65 and 85 years old with acute or convalescent COVID-19. The sequenced sample consisted of peripheral blood.

The CDR3 region is CASSPGQGTDTQYF. Written as DNA, the CDR3 is TGCGCCAGCAGCCCGGGACAGGGGACAGATACGCAGTATTTT. This chain joins TRBV5-1 and TRBJ2-3, with 10 nucleotides matching TRBD1. From germline, CDR1 is SGHRS and CDR2 YFSETQ. The CDR3 covers 14 residues. Trimming at V came to 4 bases and at J to 3 bases, leaving 2 bases not matched to a gene.